One and the same sample provided the 20 T cell receptor beta chains below, sequenced in a study of OX40 agonist ivuxolimab in advanced cancers. TCRdb's table, derived via immunoSEQ multiplex PCR, lists solely in-frame clones and lacks some. The repertoire consists of 50,000 or so clones, with around four fifths occurring once and the leading ten covering 0.7% to 0.8%. Sequencing used CD4+ or CD8+ T cells sorted from blood, obtained in a trial of the OX40 agonist ivuxolimab. These receptors all stem from an adult with an advanced solid tumor such as melanoma, head and neck, liver or kidney cancer.

This chain connects TRBV9 to TRBJ1-4, with D perhaps matching TRBD1 (6 bases). The CDR3 runs 15 residues. Germline-derived CDR1 and CDR2 are SGDLS and YYNGEE. Trimming pared 3 bases from V and 8 bases from J, leaving 17 bases between. Here the CDR3 reads CASSGQQGWGEKLFF. The DNA of the CDR3 is TGTGCCAGCAGCGGCCAACAGGGCTGGGGGGAAAAACTGTTTTTT.

In this sample, this clone turned up once. This chain links TRBV7-3 with TRBJ2-2; D may match TRBD1 or TRBD2 (5 bases each). V dropped 6 bases and J dropped 6 bases, with 14 bases sitting between them. From germline, CDR1 is SGHTA and CDR2 FQGTGA. There are 14 residues in the CDR3. CDR3 sequence: CASSSTLGAGELFF. DNA of the CDR3: TGTGCCAGCAGTTCTACCCTGGGGGCCGGGGAGCTGTTTTTT.

By proportion, this clone is medium-sized. The J gene is TRBJ2-1, the V gene TRBV2; D is ambiguous. Deletions cut 4 bases from V and 7 bases from J, with 5 bases between. Germline CDR1 and CDR2: SNHLY and FYNNEI. This CDR3 is 11 amino acids long. In DNA, the CDR3 is TGTGCCAGCAGTGCGTTTAATGAGCAGTTCTTC. Protein: CASSAFNEQFF.

This clone appeared a few times. V usage is TRBV5-1 and J usage is TRBJ1-2; 9 bases are shared with TRBD1. Germline loops: CDR1 SGHRS, CDR2 YFSETQ. The CDR3 totals 13 residues. V shed 3 bases and J 6 bases; nucleotides not matched to a gene: 3. CDR3 sequence reads: CASSSQGANGYTF. CDR3 DNA: TGCGCCAGCAGCTCACAGGGGGCGAATGGCTACACCTTC.

V gene TRBV25-1 combines with J gene TRBJ2-3; perhaps TRBD1 as D (7 bases). CDR3 length equals 15 residues. Germline values: CDR1 MGHDK, CDR2 SYGVNS. Trimming took 1 base from V and 2 from J, leaving 10 bases between them. The CDR3 sequence is CASSESGGSTDTQYF. CDR3 sequence (DNA): TGTGCCAGCAGTGAATCAGGGGGGTCCACAGATACGCAGTATTTT.

The V call is TRBV29-1, the J call TRBJ2-7, with D unclear. The CDR3 contains 11 residues. V gave up 7 bases and J gave up 4 bases, with 11 bases separating them. Germline V gene data show CDR1 as SQVTM and CDR2 as ANQGSEA. In DNA form, the CDR3 reads TGCAGCGCCACACTGCAGTACGAGCAGTACTTC. As protein: CSATLQYEQYF.

V is TRBV7-8 and J is TRBJ1-5; D perhaps matches TRBD1 (6 bases). Deletions cut 1 base from V and 4 bases from J, with 11 bases between. The CDR3 has 15 residues. Germline assignment: CDR1 SGHVS and CDR2 FQNEAQ. The CDR3 DNA is TGTGCCAGCAGCTTAGTGACAGGCGTTAATCAGCCCCAGCATTTT. This encodes CASSLVTGVNQPQHF.

The rearrangement uses TRBV25-1 and TRBJ2-5; D may be TRBD1 or TRBD2 (5 bases each). Trimming cost V 8 bases and J 5 bases, with 21 bases left between them. CDR3 size: 15 residues. Germline V gives CDR1 MGHDK, CDR2 SYGVNS. CDR3 in amino acids: CASSAGLGWGETQYF. CDR3 sequence (DNA): TGTGCCAGCTCCGCCGGTCTCGGGTGGGGGGAGACCCAGTACTTC.

The rearrangement joins TRBV18 to TRBJ1-4; TRBD1 matches 7 bases. The CDR3 has 14 residues. Germline V gene sequence: CDR1 KGHSH, CDR2 LQKENI. V dropped 4 bases and J dropped 4; count of bases not matched to a gene: 3. The CDR3 spells CASSLRDSNEKLFF. CDR3 coding DNA: TGTGCCAGCTCACTCCGGGACAGTAATGAAAAACTGTTTTTT.

The V and J genes are TRBV28 and TRBJ1-2; D remains ambiguous. V was cut by 2 bases and J by 3 bases, with 7 bases left in between. This CDR3 contains 13 residues. The V gene's germline CDR1 is MDHEN and CDR2 SYDVKM. CDR3 coding DNA: TGTGCCAGCAGTTTACCACCCTACTATGGCTACACCTTC. The encoded protein is CASSLPPYYGYTF.

The V and J genes are TRBV2 and TRBJ1-3, with D perhaps TRBD1 (6 bases). The CDR3 length is 17 residues. With 4 bases removed from V and 3 bases from J, the gap between germline ends came to 19 bases. Germline values: CDR1 SNHLY, CDR2 FYNNEI. Written as DNA, the CDR3 is TGTGCCAGCAGTGCTCTTAGCCTCACAGGGATTGGAAACACCATATATTTT. This encodes CASSALSLTGIGNTIYF.

The chain couples TRBV4-2 to TRBJ2-5, with no clear D. Germline CDR1 and CDR2: LGHNA and YNFKEQ. This CDR3 is 13 amino acids long. Between the trimmed V and J ends, which lost 2 bases and 0 bases, there was a span of 4 bases. The CDR3 DNA sequence: TGTGCCAGCAGCCAAACGTACCAAGAGACCCAGTACTTC. Translation: CASSQTYQETQYF.

The chain is built from TRBV11-3 and TRBJ2-3; 8 bases are shared with TRBD2. The V gene's germline CDR1 is SGHNT and CDR2 YENEEA. This CDR3 is 18 amino acids long. After removal of 2 bases from V and 5 bases from J, the junction contained 15 bases not matched to a gene. The DNA for the CDR3 is TGTGCCAGCAGCTTAAAGTCATCACTAGCGGTCTCGGTAGATACGCAGTATTTT. The encoded protein is CASSLKSSLAVSVDTQYF.

This clone was seen just once. V is TRBV7-2 and J is TRBJ2-5; D gene uncertain. CDR1 is SGHTA, CDR2 FQGNSA, per germline. This CDR3 region has 13 residues. Trimming removed 1 base at V and 4 bases at J, with 7 bases between. The DNA of the CDR3 is TGTGCCAGCAGCTTAGTAATGGGAGAGACCCAGTACTTC. This gives the protein CASSLVMGETQYF.

This clone was recorded a few times. The gene calls are TRBV2 and TRBJ2-5; D unclear. Looked up from germline, CDR1 is SNHLY and CDR2 is FYNNEI. V shed 4 bases and J shed 5 bases, with 2 bases lying between them. This CDR3 has 10 amino acids. CDR3 sequence reads: CASSVETQYF. DNA of the CDR3: TGTGCCAGCAGTGTTGAGACCCAGTACTTC.

The chain carries TRBV11-2 and TRBJ1-3; D is undetermined. Per the germline V gene, CDR1 is SGHAT and CDR2 is FQNNGV. The CDR3 spans 16 residues. Trimming pared 7 bases from V and 0 bases from J, leaving 16 bases between. The CDR3 loop reads CASKGSRTSSGNTIYF. CDR3 bases: TGTGCCAGCAAAGGCAGCAGGACGAGCTCTGGAAACACCATATATTTT.

The chain is built from TRBV19 and TRBJ2-7, with 8 bases lining up with TRBD1. The germline CDR1 and CDR2 sequences are LNHDA and SQIVND (reference sequence). The CDR3 runs to 14 residues. V dropped 3 bases and J dropped 6; count of bases not matched to a gene: 7. This CDR3 is CASSIEGGTGEQYF. CDR3 nucleotides: TGTGCCAGTAGTATTGAAGGCGGGACAGGCGAGCAGTACTTC.

The V and J genes are TRBV19 and TRBJ2-7; 9 bases are shared with TRBD2. Trimming cost V 3 bases and J 0 bases; bases outside gene matches: 12. Looked up from germline, CDR1 is LNHDA and CDR2 is SQIVND (reference sequence). This CDR3 comprises 18 residues. The DNA of the CDR3 is TGTGCCAGTAGTATGGTCCCCTTTGCGGGGGGGAGCTCCTACGAGCAGTACTTC. This codes for CASSMVPFAGGSSYEQYF.

The chain recombines TRBV9 with TRBJ2-3; D is unresolved. The CDR3 totals 17 residues. Trimming removed 2 bases from V and 1 base from J, with 17 bases in between. Germline values: CDR1 SGDLS, CDR2 YYNGEE. The CDR3, as DNA: TGTGCCAGCAGCGTTCAGAGTCTGGTTGGGGGCACAGATACGCAGTATTTT. Translation gives CASSVQSLVGGTDTQYF.

V usage is TRBV19 and J usage is TRBJ1-4, with D unclear. This CDR3 region has 13 residues. Germline values: CDR1 LNHDA, CDR2 SQIVND (reference sequence). Trimming shortened V by 4 bases and J by 8 bases, and 11 bases separated the two germline ends. For the CDR3, the DNA is TGTGCCAGTAGTACGGGCCCCGGGGAAAAACTGTTTTTT. Translation: CASSTGPGEKLFF.